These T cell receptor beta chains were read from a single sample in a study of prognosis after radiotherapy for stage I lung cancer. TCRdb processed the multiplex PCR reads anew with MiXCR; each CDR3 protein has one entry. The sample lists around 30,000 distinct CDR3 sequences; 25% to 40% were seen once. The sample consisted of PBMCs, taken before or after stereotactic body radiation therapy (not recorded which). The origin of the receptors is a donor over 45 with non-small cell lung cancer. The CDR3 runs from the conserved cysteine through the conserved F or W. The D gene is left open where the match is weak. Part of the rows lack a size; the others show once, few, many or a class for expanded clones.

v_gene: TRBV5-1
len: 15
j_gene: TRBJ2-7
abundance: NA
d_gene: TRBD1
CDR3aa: CASSSGQEGIYEQYF
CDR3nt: TGCGCCAGCAGCTCGGGACAGGAGGGCATCTACGAGCAGTACTTC

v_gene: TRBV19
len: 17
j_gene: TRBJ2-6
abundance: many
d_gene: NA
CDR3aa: CASSLDPRYTGANVLTF
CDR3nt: TGTGCCAGTAGCTTGGACCCCAGGTACACTGGGGCCAACGTCCTGACTTTC

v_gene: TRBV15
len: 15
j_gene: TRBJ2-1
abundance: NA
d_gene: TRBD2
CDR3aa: CATSTSVRLDNEQFF
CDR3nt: TGTGCCACCAGTACTAGCGTGAGATTAGACAATGAGCAGTTCTTC

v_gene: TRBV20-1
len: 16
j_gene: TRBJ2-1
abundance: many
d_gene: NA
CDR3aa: CSARVFSERAYNEQFF
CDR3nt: TGCAGTGCTAGAGTGTTTTCCGAGAGGGCCTACAATGAGCAGTTCTTC

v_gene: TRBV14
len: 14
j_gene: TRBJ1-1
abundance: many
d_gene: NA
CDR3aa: CASSPLSTGTEAFF
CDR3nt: TGTGCCAGCAGCCCTCTGTCAACCGGGACTGAAGCTTTCTTT

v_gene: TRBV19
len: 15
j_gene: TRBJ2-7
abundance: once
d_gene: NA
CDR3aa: CASSPTWQGYYEQYF
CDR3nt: TGTGCCAGTAGCCCGACGTGGCAGGGGTACTACGAGCAGTACTTC

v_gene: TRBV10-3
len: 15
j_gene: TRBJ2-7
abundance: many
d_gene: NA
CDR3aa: CAISESADRSYEQYF
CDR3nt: TGTGCCATCAGTGAGTCGGCGGACAGATCCTACGAGCAGTACTTC

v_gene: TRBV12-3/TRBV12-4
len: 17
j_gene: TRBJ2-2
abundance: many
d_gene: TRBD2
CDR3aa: CASSPNQTSLNTGELFF
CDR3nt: TGTGCCAGCAGCCCTAATCAGACTAGCCTGAACACCGGGGAGCTGTTTTTT

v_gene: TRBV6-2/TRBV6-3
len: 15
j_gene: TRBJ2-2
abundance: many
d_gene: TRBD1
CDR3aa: CASTSLSGGTGELFF
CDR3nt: TGTGCCAGCACCTCCCTCTCAGGGGGAACCGGGGAGCTGTTTTTT

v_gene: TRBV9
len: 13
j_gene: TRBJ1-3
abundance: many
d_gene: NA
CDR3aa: CASSVGLQDTIYF
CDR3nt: TGTGCCAGCAGCGTAGGCCTCCAGGACACCATATATTTT